This T cell receptor (beta chain) came from a study of T cells in Graves' hyperthyroidism and ophthalmopathy. Study as a whole: Once the initial diagnosis was made, peripheral blood was obtained before any treatment.

There are 15 residues in the CDR3. V lost 0 bases to trimming and J lost 7 bases, with 19 bases between them. The germline CDR1 and CDR2 sequences are DFQATT and SNEGSKA (reference sequence). General study points: From stable hyperthyroidism, ophthalmopathy was set apart by a 13 V-J model.

TCR beta CDR3 regions were amplified from RNA transcripts. Carried out on the TCR CDR3, a first-round RT-PCR used the HTBI primer set. TCRdb reprocessed the multiplex PCR reads with MiXCR, giving one entry per CDR3 protein. Of 250,000 to 300,000 distinct CDR3 sequences in the sample, roughly 15% were seen once. This clonotype has a handful of counts. Its cognate antigen is unknown. Sequencing used blood. The TCR sequence derives from a woman in her 40s with Graves' hyperthyroidism. This rearrangement joins TRBV20-1 to TRBJ2-7; no clear D gene. The CDR3 DNA reads as TGCAGTGCTAGAGAAAGACTGGCCGTTTCGTGGGAGCAGTACTTC. Its translation is CSARERLAVSWEQYF.